Shown below are 25 T cell receptor beta chains from a single sample sequenced in a study of technical replicates of blood from a few donors. TCRdb's copy holds only in-frame clones and misses some; the assay was immunoSEQ multiplex PCR. The sample includes some 96,000 clones, approximately 95% of them seen just once. Sequenced input: T cells isolated from PBMCs. Every receptor here comes from a human donor in good health.

The chain is built from TRBV9 and TRBJ2-7; D is ambiguous. V lost 4 bases to trimming and J lost 2 bases, with 10 bases between them. The CDR3 has 13 residues. Germline V gives CDR1 SGDLS, CDR2 YYNGEE. The DNA for the CDR3 is TGTGCCAGCAGCCTCGGTTTCACCTACGAGCAGTACTTC. It codes for CASSLGFTYEQYF.

The rearrangement uses TRBV6-1 and TRBJ1-2; unclear D gene. Germline CDR1 is MNHNS and CDR2 is SASEGT. The CDR3 loop spans 11 amino acids. The V end was cut by 4 bases, the J end by 12 bases, with 12 bases between. This CDR3 reads CASSAHSVDTF. The CDR3 DNA reads TGTGCCAGCAGTGCCCATAGTGTCGACACCTTC.

V gene TRBV4-1 combines with J gene TRBJ2-1; 11 bases match TRBD2. The CDR3 is 16 amino acids. Germline V gene lookup returns CDR1 MGHRA and CDR2 YSYEKL. The V gene end was trimmed by 1 base and the J gene end by 9 bases; junction bases not matched to a gene: 8. The CDR3 coding sequence is TGCGCCAGCAGCCAAGCCGGGGGGCTAGCGGGGGGTGAGCAGTTCTTC. It encodes CASSQAGGLAGGEQFF.

V and J are TRBV5-1 and TRBJ2-2, with TRBD2 identical over 14 bases. The CDR3 runs to 15 residues. Per the germline V gene, CDR1 is SGHRS and CDR2 is YFSETQ. Germline trimming cut 4 bases from V and 8 bases from J; bases unmatched to any gene: 4. For the CDR3, the DNA is TGCGCCAGCAGCCCCTGGACTAGCGGGAGGGGGGAGCTGTTTTTT. It specifies CASSPWTSGRGELFF. Combining the CDR3 with reference TRBV5-1 and TRBJ2-2 gives the whole variable domain KAGVTQTPRYLIKTRGQQVTLSCSPISGHRSVSWYQQTPGQGLQFLFEYFSETQRNKGNFPGRFSGRQFSNSRSEMNVSTLELGDSALYLCASSPWTSGRGELFFGEGSRLTVL.

This rearrangement joins TRBV6-5 to TRBJ1-2, with D tentatively TRBD1 (6 bases). Germline CDR1 MNHEY, CDR2 SVGAGI. The ends were cut back, 7 bases at V and 8 bases at J, with 23 bases in the middle. This CDR3 comprises 15 residues. CDR3: CASTLTTSQGQGYTF. The CDR3, as DNA: TGTGCCAGCACCCTTACAACGTCACAGGGCCAGGGCTACACCTTC.

CDR3 sequence (DNA): TGTGCCAGCAGCTTAGGCCCCCCTGGGGCGGTCTCCTACAATGAGCAGTTCTTC. This encodes CASSLGPPGAVSYNEQFF. The chain uses TRBV13 and TRBJ2-1, with D perhaps matching TRBD1 (5 bases). CDR3 length: 18 residues. Germline assignment: CDR1 PRHDT and CDR2 FYEKMQ (reference sequence). Trimming pared 0 bases from V and 0 bases from J, leaving 15 bases between.

This clone was recorded only once. This chain links TRBV27 with TRBJ2-7; D may be TRBD1 (6 bases). Per the germline V gene, CDR1 is MNHEY and CDR2 is SMNVEV (reference sequence). V was cut by 6 bases and J by 2 bases, with 11 bases left in between. This CDR3 is built from 13 residues. The CDR3 DNA reads TGTGCCAGCAGCCGGGACACTACCTACGAGCAGTACTTC. Translating it yields CASSRDTTYEQYF.

The chain joins TRBV2 to TRBJ1-1, with TRBD1 identical over 7 bases. The CDR3 has 15 residues. Germline values: CDR1 SNHLY, CDR2 FYNNEI. The trim removed 6 bases at V and 5 bases at J, leaving 12 bases unmatched. CDR3: CASRDWDSEGTEAFF. CDR3 nucleotide sequence: TGTGCCAGCAGGGACTGGGACAGCGAGGGTACTGAAGCTTTCTTT.

This chain connects TRBV2 to TRBJ2-5; no definite D call. Between the trimmed V and J ends, which lost 7 bases and 1 base, there was a span of 7 bases. The CDR3 loop spans 12 amino acids. From germline, CDR1 is SNHLY and CDR2 FYNNEI. The CDR3 protein is CASTGVQETQYF. The CDR3 DNA sequence: TGTGCCAGCACAGGCGTCCAAGAGACCCAGTACTTC.

This clone was observed many times. V gene TRBV5-5 combines with J gene TRBJ2-7; 8 bases match TRBD1. Germline CDR1 reads SGHKS; CDR2 reads YYEKEE (reference sequence). The CDR3 runs 15 residues. V trimming: 4 bases; J trimming: 6 bases; junction bases outside the gene matches: 12. In DNA form, the CDR3 reads TGTGCCAGCAGCCCAACCACAGGGGGGATAGCCGAGCAGTACTTC. Its translation: CASSPTTGGIAEQYF.

This clone appeared a single time. The V gene is TRBV9, the J gene TRBJ2-7; D may be TRBD2 (5 bases). From germline, CDR1 is SGDLS and CDR2 YYNGEE. The length of the CDR3 is 16 residues. V shed 4 bases and J shed 2 bases, with 19 bases lying between them. The CDR3 DNA follows: TGTGCCAGCAGCCCTAAGAGCGCCCCCGGGGCCTACGAGCAGTACTTC. It translates to CASSPKSAPGAYEQYF.

This clone was counted a single time. The genes are TRBV11-2 and TRBJ2-5, with 8 bases matching TRBD2. V was pared by 2 bases and J by 5 bases, with 19 bases of the junction left unmatched. Germline CDR1 is SGHAT and CDR2 is FQNNGV. The CDR3 is 19 amino acids. CDR3 in DNA: TGTGCCAGCAGCTTAAGATGGACTAGTGTACGGGAGGGCGGGGAGACCCAGTACTTC. This encodes CASSLRWTSVREGGETQYF. The full variable domain, completed using reference TRBV11-2 and TRBJ2-5, is EAGVAQSPRYKIIEKRQSVAFWCNPISGHATLYWYQQILGQGPKLLIQFQNNGVVDDSQLPKDRFSAERLKGVDSTLKIQPAKLEDSAVYLCASSLRWTSVREGGETQYFGPGTRLLVL.

This clone came up once. The J gene is TRBJ2-3, the V gene TRBV18, with a weak D call TRBD2 (6 bases). CDR3 length: 16 amino acids. Trimming pared 5 bases from V and 6 bases from J, leaving 21 bases between. The germline gives CDR1 KGHSH, CDR2 LQKENI. This CDR3 is CASSALAAQHGDTQYF. The CDR3 DNA sequence: TGTGCCAGCTCAGCGTTAGCGGCCCAACATGGGGATACGCAGTATTTT.

The DNA for the CDR3 is TGTGCCAGCATTTCGGAGGGAAACTACGAGCAGTACTTC. Translating it yields CASISEGNYEQYF. The V and J genes are TRBV25-1 and TRBJ2-7, with D perhaps matching TRBD2 (6 bases). The germline V and J ends were trimmed by 7 bases and 3 bases, with 13 bases remaining between them. The CDR3 contains 13 residues. The germline V gene encodes CDR1 MGHDK and CDR2 SYGVNS.

The chain recombines TRBV18 with TRBJ2-2; 11 bases map to TRBD2. CDR1 and CDR2 from the germline V gene are KGHSH and LQKENI. This CDR3 has 17 amino acids. With 3 bases clipped from V and 0 bases from J, the junction kept 3 bases outside the gene matches. CDR3 loop: CASSPVTSGTNTGELFF. In DNA form, the CDR3 reads TGTGCCAGCTCACCGGTGACTAGCGGGACGAACACCGGGGAGCTGTTTTTT.

The J gene is TRBJ1-6, the V gene TRBV5-1, with 9 nucleotides matching TRBD1. Losses at the gene ends were 0 bases for V and 8 bases for J; bases not matched to a gene: 3. Germline V lookup: CDR1 SGHRS, CDR2 YFSETQ. The CDR3 is made up of 15 amino acids. This CDR3 reads CASSLGDRAYSPLHF. CDR3 DNA: TGCGCCAGCAGCTTGGGGGACAGGGCATATTCACCCCTCCACTTT. The variable domain in full, with the rest retrieved from reference TRBV5-1 and TRBJ1-6, is KAGVTQTPRYLIKTRGQQVTLSCSPISGHRSVSWYQQTPGQGLQFLFEYFSETQRNKGNFPGRFSGRQFSNSRSEMNVSTLELGDSALYLCASSLGDRAYSPLHFGNGTRLTVT.

This chain joins TRBV6-6 and TRBJ2-3; 7 bases match TRBD2. The germline V gene encodes CDR1 MNHNY and CDR2 SVGAGI (reference sequence). This CDR3 has 16 residues. V shed 2 bases and J 3 bases; nucleotides not matched to a gene: 8. This CDR3 reads CASSYVGRGLTDTQYF. The CDR3 nucleotides read TGTGCCAGCAGTTACGTAGGGCGGGGGTTGACAGATACGCAGTATTTT.

The rearrangement joins TRBV28 to TRBJ2-1, with 8 nucleotides matching TRBD2. The trim removed 5 bases at V and 3 bases at J, leaving 6 bases unmatched. CDR1 is MDHEN and CDR2 is SYDVKM in the germline V gene. CDR3 length equals 15 residues. Here the CDR3 DNA reads TGTGCCAGCAGTGGTACTAGCGGAAACTACAATGAGCAGTTCTTC. Its translation: CASSGTSGNYNEQFF.

The table lists this clone with a count of one. The V call is TRBV6-6, the J call TRBJ1-2; the match to TRBD1 covers 9 bases. The CDR3 spans 15 residues. Germline V gene data show CDR1 as MNHNY and CDR2 as SVGAGI (reference sequence). After removal of 4 bases from V and 3 bases from J, the junction contained 6 bases not matched to a gene. The CDR3 DNA reads TGTGCCAGCAGTTCCCACAGGGGGCTGGACTATGGCTACACCTTC. It codes for CASSSHRGLDYGYTF.

The chain is built from TRBV11-3 and TRBJ2-1; 7 nucleotides line up with TRBD1. Germline CDR1 reads SGHNT; CDR2 reads YENEEA. The CDR3 is 15 amino acids. The V and J ends lost 1 base and 2 bases, in that order; junction bases with no gene match: 2. CDR3 bases: TGTGCCAGCAGCTTAGGGACAGGTACCTACAATGAGCAGTTCTTC. Translating gives CASSLGTGTYNEQFF.

This sequence joins TRBV10-3 and TRBJ1-4, with unresolved D. Germline V gene sequence: CDR1 ENHRY, CDR2 SYGVKD. V lost 3 bases and J 3 bases, leaving 11 bases between the germline ends. The CDR3 extends over 15 amino acids. This chain's CDR3 is CAISDQIGANEKLFF. The DNA of the CDR3 is TGTGCCATCAGTGATCAAATCGGAGCTAATGAAAAACTGTTTTTT.

The gene calls are TRBV7-6 and TRBJ1-2; 7 bases are a match to TRBD1. CDR1 and CDR2 (germline): SGHVS, FNYEAQ. V was pared by 5 bases and J by 4 bases, with 7 bases of the junction left unmatched. The CDR3 runs to 14 residues. This CDR3 is CASSASTGTYGYTF. CDR3 in DNA: TGTGCCAGCAGCGCATCGACAGGGACCTATGGCTACACCTTC.

The genes are TRBV7-9 and TRBJ1-3, with TRBD1 matching over 7 bases. The CDR3 contains 14 residues. Trimming cost V 7 bases and J 5 bases; bases outside gene matches: 8. Germline-derived CDR1 and CDR2 are SEHNR and FQNEAQ (reference sequence). The CDR3 coding sequence is TGTGCCAGCACCCCGCTACAGGGGAGAAACACCATATATTTT. This codes for CASTPLQGRNTIYF.

About this clone: A junction end diverges from the germline sequence, so it may reflect a read error. The V and J genes are TRBV5-1 and TRBJ2-3; TRBD2 matches 7 bases. This CDR3 is 12 amino acids long. The V gene's germline CDR1 is SGHRS and CDR2 YFSETQ. The CDR3 region has the DNA TGCGCCAGCAGCTTGGGACTAGCCGACCCCACTTTT. Its translation: CASSLGLADPTF. Variable domain in full (rest from reference TRBV5-1 and TRBJ2-3): KAGVTQTPRYLIKTRGQQVTLSCSPISGHRSVSWYQQTPGQGLQFLFEYFSETQRNKGNFPGRFSGRQFSNSRSEMNVSTLELGDSALYLCASSLGLADPTFGPGTRLTVL.

This rearrangement joins TRBV5-6 to TRBJ1-5; D is possibly TRBD1 (6 bases). Trimming cost V 4 bases and J 0 bases, with 14 bases left between them. Germline loops: CDR1 SGHDT, CDR2 YYEEEE. The CDR3 length is 16 residues. The CDR3 protein is CASSHTGRGSNQPQHF. The CDR3 bases are TGTGCCAGCAGCCATACAGGGAGGGGTAGCAATCAGCCCCAGCATTTT.